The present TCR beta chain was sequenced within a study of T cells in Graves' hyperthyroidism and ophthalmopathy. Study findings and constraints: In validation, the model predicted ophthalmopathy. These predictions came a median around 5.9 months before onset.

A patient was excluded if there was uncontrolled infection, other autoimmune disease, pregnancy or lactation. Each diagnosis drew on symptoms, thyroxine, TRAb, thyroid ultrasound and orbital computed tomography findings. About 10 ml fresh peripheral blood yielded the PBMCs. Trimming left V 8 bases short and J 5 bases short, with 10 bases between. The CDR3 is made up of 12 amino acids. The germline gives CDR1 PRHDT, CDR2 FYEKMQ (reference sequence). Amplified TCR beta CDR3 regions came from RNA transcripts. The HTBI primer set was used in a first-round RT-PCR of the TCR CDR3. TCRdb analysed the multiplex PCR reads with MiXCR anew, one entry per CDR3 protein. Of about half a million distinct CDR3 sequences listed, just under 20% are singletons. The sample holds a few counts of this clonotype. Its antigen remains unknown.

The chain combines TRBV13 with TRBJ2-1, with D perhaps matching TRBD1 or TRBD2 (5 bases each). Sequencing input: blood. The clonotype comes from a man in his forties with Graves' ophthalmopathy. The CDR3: CASGDGNNEQFF. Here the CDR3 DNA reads TGTGCCAGCGGGGACGGGAACAATGAGCAGTTCTTC.